A single sample gave rise to the 9 T cell receptor beta chains below, sequenced in a study of T cells in Graves' hyperthyroidism and ophthalmopathy. Amplified TCR beta CDR3 regions came from RNA transcripts. In the first-round RT-PCR of the TCR CDR3, the HTBI primer set was used. From the multiplex PCR reads, TCRdb called clonotypes with MiXCR, one entry per CDR3 protein. Among under 550,000 distinct CDR3 sequences listed, about 20% were seen once. Input material: blood. The receptors shown here come from a man aged 40-55 years with Graves' ophthalmopathy.

In its sample, this clonotype was seen a few times. The rearrangement joins TRBV6-5 to TRBJ1-1; D remains unclear. The germline V gene encodes CDR1 MNHEY and CDR2 SVGAGI. The ends were cut back, 0 bases at V and 6 bases at J, with 11 bases in the middle. The CDR3 loop spans 14 amino acids. The CDR3 sequence is CASSYSKYSSEAFF. CDR3 nucleotide sequence: TGTGCCAGCAGTTACTCGAAATACAGCTCTGAAGCTTTCTTT.

On this clonotype: A read error may explain this, as a much larger clone is one base away. The chain is built from TRBV2 and TRBJ2-1; D is unclear. The V gene's germline CDR1 is SNHLY and CDR2 FYNNEI. The CDR3 spans 14 residues. The CDR3 DNA is TGTGCCAGCAGTGATGGAGACACCTACAGTGAGCAGTTCTTC. This translates into CASSDGDTYSEQFF.

This clonotype appeared a single time. CDR3 in DNA: TGCGCCAGCAGATTAGGACAGGTGGCTAGCACAGATACGCAGTATTTT. This translates into CASRLGQVASTDTQYF. This chain joins TRBV5-1 and TRBJ2-3, with 7 bases matching TRBD1. CDR3 length: 16 amino acids. V lost 5 bases to trimming and J lost 0 bases; unmatched junction nucleotides: 9. Per the germline V gene, CDR1 is SGHRS and CDR2 is YFSETQ.

The chain employs TRBV5-4 and TRBJ2-1, with TRBD2 matching 10 bases. The V gene end was trimmed by 1 base and the J gene end by 7 bases; junction bases not matched to a gene: 8. There are 16 residues in the CDR3. From germline, CDR1 is SGHNT and CDR2 YYREEE (reference sequence). CDR3 nucleotide sequence: TGTGCCAGCAGCTTGTCCCTAGCGGGAGTAGGAAATGAGCAGTTCTTC. This codes for CASSLSLAGVGNEQFF.

The chain employs TRBV2 and TRBJ2-7; D may correspond to TRBD1 or TRBD2 (6 bases each). The V end was cut by 6 bases, the J end by 3 bases, with 9 bases between. Per the germline V gene, CDR1 is SNHLY and CDR2 is FYNNEI. There are 12 residues in the CDR3. This CDR3 reads CASRRGDYEQYF. In DNA, the CDR3 is TGTGCCAGCAGAAGGGGGGACTACGAGCAGTACTTC.

This clonotype was seen many times. DNA for the CDR3: TGTGCCTGGAGCCCCGGGACAGGGCCCACAGATACGCAGTATTTT. Residues: CAWSPGTGPTDTQYF. The V gene is TRBV30, the J gene TRBJ2-3; 9 bases are shared with TRBD1. Germline assignment: CDR1 GTSNPN and CDR2 SVGIG (reference sequence). The CDR3 extends over 15 amino acids. V lost 3 bases to trimming and J lost 2 bases; unmatched junction nucleotides: 6.

This clonotype was recorded a few times. This may be a read error: a much more frequent sequence differs by one nucleotide. The rearrangement joins TRBV2 to TRBJ2-1, with 9 bases aligning to TRBD1. Germline V gene data show CDR1 as SNHLY and CDR2 as FYNNEI. Trimming took 7 bases from V and 12 from J; bases not matched to a gene: 13. CDR3 size: 14 residues. CDR3 sequence: CASILGQGRDGQFF. CDR3 in DNA: TGTGCCAGCATCTTGGGACAGGGAAGGGATGGGCAGTTCTTC.

This clonotype was counted ten times or more. The chain uses TRBV3-1 and TRBJ1-2, with a possible D match to TRBD1 (6 bases). The germline CDR1 and CDR2 sequences are LGHDT and YNNKEL (reference sequence). V lost 3 bases, J lost 8 bases, and 13 bases lay in between. CDR3 length equals 13 residues. The DNA of the CDR3 is TGTGCCAGCAGCCACGGGACATCAGGGGGCTACACCTTC. Translated: CASSHGTSGGYTF.

J is TRBJ1-1 and V is TRBV15; TRBD1 matches 12 bases. CDR1 LNHNV and CDR2 YYDKDF come from the germline V gene (reference sequence). Trimming took 7 bases from V and 4 from J; bases not matched to a gene: 7. The CDR3 consists of 15 residues. CDR3 DNA sequence: TGTGCCACCAAGAGGGACAGGGGGCGAAGCACTGAAGCTTTCTTT. It specifies CATKRDRGRSTEAFF.